This T cell receptor beta chain was profiled in a study of beta chain features in type 1 diabetes. The V gene end was trimmed by 0 bases and the J gene end by 3 bases; junction bases not matched to a gene: 1. The CDR3 runs to 14 residues. Germline V CDR1 and CDR2: MGHRA, YSYEKL. As to this clone: The antigen remains unidentified.

Study conclusions and caveats: Moderate but significant shortening of TCRB CDR3s was recorded in all four CD4+ subsets from Type 1 diabetes patients.

Expressed TCRB transcripts were sequenced because the entire RNA isolate underwent reverse transcription. Assay used: immunoSEQ multiplex PCR; TCRdb lists only in-frame clones, some missing. The profile shows approximately 730,000 clones, 13% of them singletons. This sequence originates from a man aged 18 to 30 with type 1 diabetes. The rearrangement links TRBV4-1 to TRBJ2-5; 7 bases map to TRBD2. Sequenced material: naive CD4+ T cells from blood. The CDR3 coding sequence is TGCGCCAGCAGCCAAGACGGGACTAAAGAGACCCAGTACTTC. Protein sequence: CASSQDGTKETQYF.